Below are 16 T cell receptor beta chains sequenced from a single sample in a study of cytomegalovirus exposure and HLA in healthy donors. The PCR was carried out with 60 Vbeta primers and 13 Jbeta primers. Assay: immunoSEQ multiplex PCR; the TCRdb copy retains only in-frame clones and omits some. This table has some 100,000 clones, approximately 71% appearing once. Sequencing used PBMCs. These receptors all stem from a woman in her seventies in good health and CMV-seropositive.

This clone has more than one count but fewer than ten. The genes are TRBV30 and TRBJ2-1; 10 bases are a match to TRBD2. Germline V gene data show CDR1 as GTSNPN and CDR2 as SVGIG (reference sequence). The CDR3 is 17 residues long. The V and J ends lost 1 base and 12 bases, in that order; junction bases with no gene match: 18. CDR3 sequence: CAWSGGLTSGAPRGQFF. CDR3 nucleotides: TGTGCCTGGAGTGGGGGACTTACTAGCGGGGCCCCTCGAGGGCAGTTCTTC.

CDR3 coding DNA: TGTGCCAGTAGTTTCGGGACAGCCTCTGGAAACACCATATATTTT. Translated: CASSFGTASGNTIYF. This rearrangement joins TRBV19 to TRBJ1-3; TRBD1 agrees at 7 bases. This CDR3 contains 15 residues. V shed 5 bases, J shed 0 bases, and the junction held 4 bases outside the gene matches. Germline V gives CDR1 LNHDA, CDR2 SQIVND (reference sequence).

This chain links TRBV6-6 with TRBJ1-2, with 9 bases matching TRBD1. CDR1 MNHNY and CDR2 SVGAGI come from the germline V gene (reference sequence). The CDR3 contains 15 residues. The ends lost 5 bases at V and 4 bases at J; junction bases unmatched: 8. The CDR3: CASSENRGQGYGYTF. The CDR3 DNA follows: TGTGCCAGCAGTGAGAACAGGGGGCAGGGCTATGGCTACACCTTC.

The rearrangement links TRBV6-6 to TRBJ1-1; TRBD1 matches at 8 bases. The ends lost 7 bases at V and 6 bases at J; junction bases unmatched: 7. The germline gives CDR1 MNHNY, CDR2 SVGAGI (reference sequence). The CDR3 has 13 residues. This chain's CDR3 is CASTSGGYAEAFF. CDR3 in DNA: TGTGCCAGCACCTCAGGGGGCTACGCTGAAGCTTTCTTT.

This clone was seen only once. The chain combines TRBV30 with TRBJ2-7; no definite D call. Germline V gene sequence: CDR1 GTSNPN, CDR2 SVGIG (reference sequence). The CDR3 has 13 residues. The ends were cut back, 7 bases at V and 0 bases at J, with 13 bases in the middle. The CDR3 region is CASSPPSSYEQYF. In DNA form, the CDR3 reads TGTGCCTCTTCGCCCCCGAGCTCCTACGAGCAGTACTTC.

The rearrangement joins TRBV10-1 to TRBJ1-1; 7 nucleotides align to TRBD1. This CDR3 region has 13 residues. CDR1 is WNHNN, CDR2 SYGVQD, per germline (reference sequence). V lost 8 bases, J lost 4 bases, and 7 bases stayed unmatched. CDR3 sequence reads: CASRRGPSTEAFF. The CDR3 DNA reads as TGCGCCAGCCGGAGGGGGCCCTCCACTGAAGCTTTCTTT.

The chain has TRBV21-1 and TRBJ2-7; the table's TRBD2 call for D was not verified on the DNA. TRBV21-1 is shown as a pseudogene. The CDR3 is 14 amino acids. In DNA form, the CDR3 reads TGTGCCACTCCGAATGGGCTAGCCTCCTACGAGCAGTACTTC. Translated, it gives CATPNGLASYEQYF.

The V call is TRBV11-2, the J call TRBJ2-5; 8 bases match TRBD1. V shed 5 bases and J 4 bases; nucleotides not matched to a gene: 12. Looked up from germline, CDR1 is SGHAT and CDR2 is FQNNGV. The CDR3 covers 16 residues. The DNA of the CDR3 is TGTGCCAGCAGCCCACCCCTGACAGGGGAAAGAGAGACCCAGTACTTC. Translation gives CASSPPLTGERETQYF.

The chain combines TRBV7-9 with TRBJ2-1; 8 positions agree with TRBD1. The CDR3 is 15 residues long. J lost 6 bases, V lost 5 bases, and 9 bases had no gene match. Germline V gene data show CDR1 as SEHNR and CDR2 as FQNEAQ (reference sequence). CDR3 sequence (DNA): TGTGCCAGCAGCCCCCAGGGACAGGCATTCAATGAGCAGTTCTTC. The encoded protein is CASSPQGQAFNEQFF.

This chain joins TRBV12-5 and TRBJ1-1, with D tentatively TRBD1 (5 bases). Trimming removed 6 bases at V and 5 bases at J, with 19 bases between. The CDR3 has 15 residues. Germline CDR1 reads LGHNT; CDR2 reads FRNRAP. The CDR3 DNA is TGTGCTAGTGGGCCCCAGGGCCGGCAAAGAACTGAAGCTTTCTTT. Translating it yields CASGPQGRQRTEAFF.

The rearrangement joins TRBV6-5 to TRBJ1-1; weak D call: TRBD1 (6 bases). CDR1 and CDR2 (germline): MNHEY, SVGAGI. The V end lost 6 bases, the J end lost 1 base, and 12 bases lay between the germline ends. There are 14 residues in the CDR3. DNA of the CDR3: TGTGCCAGCAGAGGGACACGCCAGAACACTGAAGCTTTCTTT. Protein product: CASRGTRQNTEAFF.

This chain uses TRBV15 with TRBJ1-4; D perhaps matches TRBD1 (5 bases). CDR1 and CDR2 from the germline V gene are LNHNV and YYDKDF (reference sequence). This CDR3 contains 14 residues. V was trimmed by 3 bases and J by 6 bases, leaving 11 bases between them. This CDR3 is CATSRGPSDEKLFF. CDR3 nucleotide sequence: TGTGCCACCAGCAGGGGGCCGTCAGATGAAAAACTGTTTTTT.

V is TRBV7-8 and J is TRBJ1-1; D remains unclear. The ends were cut back, 3 bases at V and 9 bases at J, with 8 bases in the middle. CDR3 length equals 11 residues. The V gene's germline CDR1 is SGHVS and CDR2 FQNEAQ. DNA for the CDR3: TGTGCCAGCAGCTTGGGCTTTCAAGCTTTCTTT. Amino acid sequence: CASSLGFQAFF.

The V gene is TRBV27, the J gene TRBJ1-6; 9 positions agree with TRBD1. With V trimmed by 7 bases and J by 8 bases, 9 bases remained unmatched. In germline, CDR1 is MNHEY, CDR2 SMNVEV (reference sequence). This CDR3 contains 15 residues. The CDR3 nucleotides are TGTGCCAGCAAGGGCCGGGACAGGGTTTATTCACCCCTCCACTTT. Residues: CASKGRDRVYSPLHF.

The chain combines TRBV30 with TRBJ1-2; D remains unclear. V was shortened by 0 bases and J by 8 bases, with 7 bases between the two germline ends. CDR3 size: 11 residues. Germline V CDR1 and CDR2: GTSNPN, SVGIG (reference sequence). The chain's CDR3 is CAWSVSGGYTF. In nucleotides, the CDR3 is TGTGCCTGGAGTGTAAGCGGGGGCTACACCTTC.

This chain uses TRBV19 with TRBJ1-2; D is possibly TRBD1 (5 bases). The V gene's germline CDR1 is LNHDA and CDR2 SQIVND (reference sequence). The CDR3 contains 12 residues. V gave up 6 bases and J gave up 5 bases, with 10 bases separating them. The CDR3 nucleotides read TGTGCCAGTAGCCGAGACAGATATGGCTACACCTTC. It translates to CASSRDRYGYTF.